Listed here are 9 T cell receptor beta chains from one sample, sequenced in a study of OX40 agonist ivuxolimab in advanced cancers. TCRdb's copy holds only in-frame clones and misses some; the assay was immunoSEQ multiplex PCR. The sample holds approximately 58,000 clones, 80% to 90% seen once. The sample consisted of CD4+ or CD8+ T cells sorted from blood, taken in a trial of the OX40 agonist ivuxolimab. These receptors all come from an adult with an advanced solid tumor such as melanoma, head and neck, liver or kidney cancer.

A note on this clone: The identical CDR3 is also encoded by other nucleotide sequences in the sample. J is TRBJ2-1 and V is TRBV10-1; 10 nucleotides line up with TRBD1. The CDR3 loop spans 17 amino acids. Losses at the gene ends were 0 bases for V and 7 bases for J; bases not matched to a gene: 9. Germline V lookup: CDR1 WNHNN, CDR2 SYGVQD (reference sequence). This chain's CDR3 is CASSESMDRGEINEQFF. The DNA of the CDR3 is TGCGCCAGCAGTGAGTCTATGGACAGGGGGGAGATTAATGAGCAGTTCTTC.

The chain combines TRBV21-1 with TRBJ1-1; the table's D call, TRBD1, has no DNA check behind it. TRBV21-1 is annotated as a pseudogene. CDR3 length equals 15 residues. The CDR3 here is CASSKTAGANTEAFF. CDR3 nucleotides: TGTGCCAGCAGCAAAACCGCAGGGGCAAACACTGAAGCTTTCTTT.

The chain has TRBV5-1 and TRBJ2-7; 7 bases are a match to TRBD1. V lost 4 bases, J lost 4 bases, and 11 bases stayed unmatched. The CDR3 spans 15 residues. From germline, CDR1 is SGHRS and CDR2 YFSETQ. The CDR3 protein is CASSTRDSGMYEQYF. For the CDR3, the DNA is TGCGCCAGCAGCACCCGGGACAGCGGTATGTACGAGCAGTACTTC. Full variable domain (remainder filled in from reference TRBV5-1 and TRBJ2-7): KAGVTQTPRYLIKTRGQQVTLSCSPISGHRSVSWYQQTPGQGLQFLFEYFSETQRNKGNFPGRFSGRQFSNSRSEMNVSTLELGDSALYLCASSTRDSGMYEQYFGPGTRLTVT.

The CDR3 nucleotides are TGTGCCAGTAGTATTAGCGGACAGGGTAAAGAGACCCAGTACTTC. Amino acid sequence: CASSISGQGKETQYF. The chain employs TRBV19 and TRBJ2-5, with TRBD1 matching over 8 bases. With 3 bases clipped from V and 3 bases from J, the junction kept 6 bases outside the gene matches. The CDR3 has 15 amino acids. From germline, CDR1 is LNHDA and CDR2 SQIVND (reference sequence).

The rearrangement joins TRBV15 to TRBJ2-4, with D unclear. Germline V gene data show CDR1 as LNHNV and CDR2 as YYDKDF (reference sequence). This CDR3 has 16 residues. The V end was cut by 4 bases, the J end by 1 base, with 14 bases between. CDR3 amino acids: CATSMLGQMAKNIQYF. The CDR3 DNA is TGTGCCACCAGCATGTTAGGGCAAATGGCCAAAAACATTCAGTACTTC.

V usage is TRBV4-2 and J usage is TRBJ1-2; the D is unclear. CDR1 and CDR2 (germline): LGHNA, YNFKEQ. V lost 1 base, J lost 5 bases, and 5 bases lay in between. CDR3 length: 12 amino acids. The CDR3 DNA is TGTGCCAGCAGCCAAGGCCGGTATGGCTACACCTTC. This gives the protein CASSQGRYGYTF.

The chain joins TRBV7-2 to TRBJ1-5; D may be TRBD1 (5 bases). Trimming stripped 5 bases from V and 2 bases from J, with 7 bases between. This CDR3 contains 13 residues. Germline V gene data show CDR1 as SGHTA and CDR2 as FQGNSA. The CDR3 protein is CASSGTGNQPQHF. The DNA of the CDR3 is TGTGCCAGCAGCGGGACGGGCAATCAGCCCCAGCATTTT.

The CDR3 coding sequence is TGTGCCAGCAGCTTAGATCGGGTGGGGACCCAGTACTTC. Its translation is CASSLDRVGTQYF. The chain recombines TRBV11-2 with TRBJ2-5; D remains unclear. Trimming shortened V by 0 bases and J by 7 bases, and 9 bases separated the two germline ends. From germline, CDR1 is SGHAT and CDR2 FQNNGV. CDR3 length equals 13 residues.

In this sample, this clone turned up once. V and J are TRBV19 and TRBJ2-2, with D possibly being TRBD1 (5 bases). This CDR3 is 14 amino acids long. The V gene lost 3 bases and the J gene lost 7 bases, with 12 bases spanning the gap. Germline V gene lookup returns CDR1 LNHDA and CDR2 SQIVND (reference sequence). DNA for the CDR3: TGTGCCAGTAGTATCCAAGCGCAGGGCGGGGAGCTGTTTTTT. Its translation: CASSIQAQGGELFF. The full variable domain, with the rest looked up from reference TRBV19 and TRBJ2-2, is DGGITQSPKYLFRKEGQNVTLSCEQNLNHDAMYWYRQDPGQGLRLIYYSQIVNDFQKGDIAEGYSVSREKKESFPLTVTSAQKNPTAFYLCASSIQAQGGELFFGEGSRLTVL.